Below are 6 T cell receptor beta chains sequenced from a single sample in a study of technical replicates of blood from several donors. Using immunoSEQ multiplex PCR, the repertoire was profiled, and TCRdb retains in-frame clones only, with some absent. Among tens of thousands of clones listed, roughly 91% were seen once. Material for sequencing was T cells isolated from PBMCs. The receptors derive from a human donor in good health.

The CDR3 reads CASKAAQETQYF. The CDR3 nucleotides read TGTGCCAGCAAAGCTGCACAAGAGACCCAGTACTTC. V is TRBV2 and J is TRBJ2-5; the D is unclear. The CDR3 extends over 12 amino acids. Deletions cut 7 bases from V and 2 bases from J, with 8 bases between. Germline values: CDR1 SNHLY, CDR2 FYNNEI.

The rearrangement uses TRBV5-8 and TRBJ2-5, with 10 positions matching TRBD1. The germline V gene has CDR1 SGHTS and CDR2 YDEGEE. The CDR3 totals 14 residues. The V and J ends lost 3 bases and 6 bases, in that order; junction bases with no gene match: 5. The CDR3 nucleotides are TGTGCCAGCAGCTACTGGACAGGGGGGAAGACCCAGTACTTC. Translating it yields CASSYWTGGKTQYF.

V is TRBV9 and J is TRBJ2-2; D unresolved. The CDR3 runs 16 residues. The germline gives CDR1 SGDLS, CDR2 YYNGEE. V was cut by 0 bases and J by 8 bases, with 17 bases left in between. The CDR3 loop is CASSVALNTQTGELFF. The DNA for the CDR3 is TGTGCCAGCAGCGTAGCTCTTAACACCCAGACAGGGGAGCTGTTTTTT. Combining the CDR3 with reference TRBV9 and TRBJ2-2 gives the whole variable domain DSGVTQTPKHLITATGQRVTLRCSPRSGDLSVYWYQQSLDQGLQFLIQYYNGEERAKGNILERFSAQQFPDLHSELNLSSLELGDSALYFCASSVALNTQTGELFFGEGSRLTVL.

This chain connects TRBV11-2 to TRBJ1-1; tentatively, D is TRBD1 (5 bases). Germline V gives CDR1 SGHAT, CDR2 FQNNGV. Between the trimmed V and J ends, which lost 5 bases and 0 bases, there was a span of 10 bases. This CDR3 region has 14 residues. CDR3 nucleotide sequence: TGTGCCAGCAGCCCCCGACAGATGAACACTGAAGCTTTCTTT. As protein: CASSPRQMNTEAFF. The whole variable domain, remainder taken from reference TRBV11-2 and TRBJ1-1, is EAGVAQSPRYKIIEKRQSVAFWCNPISGHATLYWYQQILGQGPKLLIQFQNNGVVDDSQLPKDRFSAERLKGVDSTLKIQPAKLEDSAVYLCASSPRQMNTEAFFGQGTRLTVV.

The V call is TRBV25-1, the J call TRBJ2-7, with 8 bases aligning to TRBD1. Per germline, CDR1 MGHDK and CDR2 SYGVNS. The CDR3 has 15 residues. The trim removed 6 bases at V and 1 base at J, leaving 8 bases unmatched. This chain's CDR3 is CASSAWTGLSYEQYF. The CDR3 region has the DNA TGTGCCAGCAGCGCCTGGACAGGGCTGTCCTACGAGCAGTACTTC.

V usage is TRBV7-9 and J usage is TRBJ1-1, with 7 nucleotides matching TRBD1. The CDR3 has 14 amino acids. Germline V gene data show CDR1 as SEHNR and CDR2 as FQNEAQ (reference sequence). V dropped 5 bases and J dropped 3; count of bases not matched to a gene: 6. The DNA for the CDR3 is TGTGCCAGCAGCCCCCCAGACAGGGACACTGAAGCTTTCTTT. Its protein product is CASSPPDRDTEAFF.